A single sample is the source of the 27 T cell receptor beta chains below, sequenced in a study of CD8+CD57+ T cells in acquired aplastic anemia. Using genomic DNA as the template, TCR beta VDJ and CDR3 profiling was carried out. TCRdb independently ran MiXCR on the reads; one entry per CDR3 protein. The sample records over 150,000 distinct CDR3 sequences, 35% to 55% being singletons. The sample comprised sorted CD4+, CD8+, or CD8+CD57+ T cells (not recorded which) from PBMCs. Source of these receptors: a human donor in good health.

This rearrangement joins TRBV20-1 to TRBJ2-7, with 9 bases fitting TRBD1. The CDR3 spans 14 residues. Germline lookup yields CDR1 DFQATT and CDR2 SNEGSKA (reference sequence). Trimming at V came to 0 bases and at J to 3 bases, leaving 3 bases not matched to a gene. This chain's CDR3 is CSARDHRGLYEQYF. CDR3 DNA sequence: TGCAGTGCTAGAGATCACAGGGGGCTCTACGAGCAGTACTTC.

This clonotype was observed many times. The genes are TRBV24-1 and TRBJ2-3; D is unresolved. Per the germline V gene, CDR1 is KGHDR and CDR2 is SFDVKD. CDR3 size: 16 residues. Trimming cost V 3 bases and J 4 bases, with 16 bases left between them. CDR3 bases: TGTGCCACCAGTGATCCGGACCGCCGGGCAGCAGATACGCAGTATTTT. This codes for CATSDPDRRAADTQYF.

This sequence joins TRBV15 and TRBJ1-1, with D perhaps matching TRBD1 (5 bases). V was pared by 0 bases and J by 5 bases, with 13 bases between. CDR1 is LNHNV, CDR2 YYDKDF, per germline (reference sequence). The CDR3 runs 15 residues. CDR3 loop: CATSRDRATGTEAFF. The DNA for the CDR3 is TGTGCCACCAGCAGAGACAGGGCTACCGGGACTGAAGCTTTCTTT.

This clonotype has a count of ten or more. The genes are TRBV15 and TRBJ2-3, with D hard to call. This CDR3 is 12 amino acids long. Trimming took 0 bases from V and 6 from J, leaving 4 bases between them. Germline-derived CDR1 and CDR2 are LNHNV and YYDKDF (reference sequence). The DNA of the CDR3 is TGTGCCACCAGCAGAGATCTGGATACGCAGTATTTT. As protein: CATSRDLDTQYF. The complete variable domain, with remaining parts taken from reference TRBV15 and TRBJ2-3, reads DAMVIQNPRYQVTQFGKPVTLSCSQTLNHNVMYWYQQKSSQAPKLLFHYYDKDFNNEADTPDNFQSRRPNTSFCFLDIRSPGLGDTAMYLCATSRDLDTQYFGPGTRLTVL.

CDR3 region: CASSSMTATYEQYF. The CDR3 DNA is TGTGCCAGCAGCTCAATGACAGCTACCTACGAGCAGTACTTC. The V gene is TRBV7-2, the J gene TRBJ2-7, with a weak D call TRBD1 (5 bases). The CDR3 spans 14 residues. Germline values: CDR1 SGHTA, CDR2 FQGNSA. Trimming took 4 bases from V and 2 from J, leaving 12 bases between them.

There are many counts of this clonotype. The chain recombines TRBV12-3 or TRBV12-4 with TRBJ2-2; D is perhaps TRBD1 or TRBD2 (5 bases each). The V gene lost 11 bases and the J gene lost 4 bases, with 14 bases spanning the gap. CDR3 length: 13 residues. The CDR3 loop reads CADRLGGTGELFF. As DNA, the CDR3 is TGTGCCGATAGGCTTGGGGGCACCGGGGAGCTGTTTTTT.

In regard to this clonotype: This CDR3 is missing its conserved last phenylalanine or tryptophan, likely due to a read error. The CDR3 nucleotides read TGCAGTGCTAGTCGGTTGGGGACGGAAAACACTGAAGCTTTCCTT. Encoded protein: CSASRLGTENTEAFL. This chain joins TRBV20-1 and TRBJ1-1; D perhaps matches TRBD1 (5 bases). V gave up 3 bases and J gave up 2 bases, with 16 bases separating them. Germline CDR1 is DFQATT and CDR2 is SNEGSKA (reference sequence). The CDR3 runs 15 residues.

As for this clonotype: With a much larger clone just one base away, this may be a read error. This sequence joins TRBV5-1 and TRBJ2-5; 7 positions match TRBD1. Germline-derived CDR1 and CDR2 are SGHRS and YFSETQ. The CDR3 is 14 residues long. DNA for the CDR3: TGCGCCGGCAGCTTAGGACAGGTCCAAGAGACCCAGTACTTC. Its translation is CAGSLGQVQETQYF.

This CDR3 is CSVPLGGEAFF. DNA for the CDR3: TGCAGCGTGCCTCTCGGCGGAGAAGCTTTCTTT. The V call is TRBV29-1, the J call TRBJ1-1, with D unclear. The CDR3 contains 11 residues. Between the trimmed V and J ends, which lost 6 bases and 8 bases, there was a span of 13 bases. Looked up from germline, CDR1 is SQVTM and CDR2 is ANQGSEA.

In the case of this clonotype: Relative to the germline gene, one junction end is altered; a read error may explain this. In DNA form, the CDR3 reads TGTGCCAGCAGGAAGACAGCCAGCTTCAATCGGCCCCAGCATTTT. Translating it yields CASRKTASFNRPQHF. V and J are TRBV27 and TRBJ1-5, with D perhaps TRBD1 (5 bases). The V gene's germline CDR1 is MNHEY and CDR2 SMNVEV (reference sequence). The CDR3 has 15 residues.

There are many counts of this clonotype. The chain employs TRBV10-3 and TRBJ2-7; perhaps D is TRBD1 or TRBD2 (5 bases each). CDR3 length equals 14 residues. The germline V gene has CDR1 ENHRY and CDR2 SYGVKD. V shed 6 bases and J shed 3 bases, with 15 bases lying between them. The CDR3: CAIREDTLNYEQYF. In DNA, the CDR3 is TGTGCCATCAGGGAGGACACCTTGAACTACGAGCAGTACTTC.

This clonotype was seen at least ten times. The V and J genes are TRBV20-1 and TRBJ2-2, with D possibly matching TRBD2 (6 bases). The germline CDR1 and CDR2 sequences are DFQATT and SNEGSKA (reference sequence). Trimming removed 3 bases at V and 0 bases at J, with 8 bases between. The CDR3 consists of 14 residues. In DNA, the CDR3 is TGCAGTGCTAGGAGGACTACGAACACCGGGGAGCTGTTTTTT. Translating gives CSARRTTNTGELFF.

This clonotype was found a few times. V and J are TRBV6-1 and TRBJ1-1, with 7 bases matching TRBD1. V was clipped by 7 bases and J by 6 bases; unmatched bases: 5. The CDR3 consists of 12 residues. The V gene's germline CDR1 is MNHNS and CDR2 SASEGT. The DNA for the CDR3 is TGTGCCAGCACAAGAGGGGGCGCTGAAGCTTTCTTT. Protein sequence: CASTRGGAEAFF.

On this clonotype itself: Just one base apart from a much larger clone, this may be a read error. The chain has TRBV5-4 and TRBJ2-7; perhaps TRBD1 as D (5 bases). Trimming shortened V by 2 bases and J by 3 bases, and 18 bases separated the two germline ends. Germline V gives CDR1 SGHNT, CDR2 YYREEE (reference sequence). This CDR3 region has 16 residues. CDR3 region: CASSFGAWGIGYEQYF. The CDR3 DNA is TGTGCCAGCAGCTTTGGGGCATGGGGAATCGGCTACGAGCAGTACTTC.

V is TRBV20-1 and J is TRBJ1-6; D remains unclear. Germline CDR1 DFQATT, CDR2 SNEGSKA (reference sequence). V lost 0 bases to trimming and J lost 10 bases, with 7 bases between them. There are 12 residues in the CDR3. The CDR3 sequence: CSARDGYSPLHF. CDR3 nucleotide sequence: TGCAGTGCTAGAGACGGCTACTCACCCCTCCACTTT.

This clonotype was observed a handful of times. The genes are TRBV6-2 or TRBV6-3 and TRBJ1-4; 11 nucleotides align to TRBD1. The length of the CDR3 is 20 residues. Unmatched junction bases numbered 14, after V lost 2 bases and J lost 3 bases. Germline lookup yields CDR1 MNHEY and CDR2 SVGEGT. CDR3 amino acids: CASSYTRTGGRRRSNEKLFF. As DNA, the CDR3 is TGTGCCAGCAGTTACACCCGGACAGGGGGCAGGAGGAGATCTAATGAAAAACTGTTTTTT.

The table lists this clonotype with many counts. The CDR3 region has the DNA TGTGCCAGTAGTATCAGGGGCAGGGGGCTCAATCAGCCCCAGCATTTT. Translated, it gives CASSIRGRGLNQPQHF. The chain combines TRBV19 with TRBJ1-5; the match to TRBD1 covers 8 bases. Germline V CDR1 and CDR2: LNHDA, SQIVND (reference sequence). With 3 bases clipped from V and 3 bases from J, the junction kept 7 bases outside the gene matches. This CDR3 region has 16 residues.

The table lists this clonotype with many counts. This sequence joins TRBV7-2 and TRBJ1-5; D remains unclear. V was clipped by 2 bases and J by 4 bases, with 12 bases between them. Germline CDR1 and CDR2: SGHTA and FQGNSA. This CDR3 is built from 15 residues. The CDR3 sequence: CASSLFPGSNQPQHF. In DNA form, the CDR3 reads TGTGCCAGCAGCTTATTTCCGGGGAGTAATCAGCCCCAGCATTTT.

As for this clonotype: A much larger clone differs from this one at a single base, so this may be a read error. V is TRBV9 and J is TRBJ2-3; no firm D call. The DNA end is a closer match to TRBJ1-5, so the J assignment may be wrong. Germline V gene sequence: CDR1 SGDLS, CDR2 YYNGEE. The CDR3 length is 15 residues. The CDR3 loop is CASTLTSGRADTQHF. CDR3 nucleotides: TGTGCCAGCACATTGACTAGCGGGAGGGCGGATACGCAGCATTTT.

J is TRBJ1-6 and V is TRBV4-2; 9 nucleotides line up with TRBD1. The CDR3 length is 14 residues. The germline V gene encodes CDR1 LGHNA and CDR2 YNFKEQ. V trimming: 4 bases; J trimming: 6 bases; junction bases outside the gene matches: 1. CDR3 protein: CASSRDRANSPLHF. The CDR3 DNA reads as TGTGCCAGCAGCCGGGACAGGGCTAATTCACCCCTCCACTTT.

This sequence joins TRBV19 and TRBJ2-3, with a tentative D call TRBD2 (5 bases). V gave up 4 bases and J gave up 0 bases, with 11 bases separating them. CDR1 is LNHDA and CDR2 is SQIVND in the germline V gene (reference sequence). The CDR3 sequence is 15 residues long. The CDR3 DNA follows: TGTGCCAGTAGTAACGGAGCGGCTAGCACAGATACGCAGTATTTT. It specifies CASSNGAASTDTQYF.

V usage is TRBV6-1 and J usage is TRBJ2-7; 9 positions match TRBD1. V was pared by 3 bases and J by 4 bases, with 4 bases of the junction left unmatched. This CDR3 has 14 amino acids. Per the germline V gene, CDR1 is MNHNS and CDR2 is SASEGT. The CDR3 here is CASSDAGQGYEQYF. The DNA for the CDR3 is TGTGCCAGCAGTGACGCGGGACAGGGTTACGAGCAGTACTTC.

This clonotype was detected a few times. This chain links TRBV6-1 with TRBJ2-6, with D possibly matching TRBD2 (5 bases). The V end was cut by 6 bases, the J end by 0 bases, with 9 bases between. CDR1 is MNHNS, CDR2 SASEGT, per germline. This CDR3 contains 15 residues. CDR3 region: CASSRGISGANVLTF. Written as DNA, the CDR3 is TGTGCCAGCAGCCGGGGAATCTCTGGGGCCAACGTCCTGACTTTC.

This clonotype was observed many times. The V gene is TRBV19, the J gene TRBJ2-5; D is unresolved. The V gene lost 4 bases and the J gene lost 2 bases, with 23 bases spanning the gap. Germline V lookup: CDR1 LNHDA, CDR2 SQIVND (reference sequence). The CDR3 has 18 amino acids. The CDR3 nucleotides read TGTGCCAGTAGTAGCTACCCCTTTCAGGACCCAACTCAAGAGACCCAGTACTTC. It encodes CASSSYPFQDPTQETQYF. Full variable domain (rest looked up from reference TRBV19 and TRBJ2-5): DGGITQSPKYLFRKEGQNVTLSCEQNLNHDAMYWYRQDPGQGLRLIYYSQIVNDFQKGDIAEGYSVSREKKESFPLTVTSAQKNPTAFYLCASSSYPFQDPTQETQYFGPGTRLLVL.

This clonotype occurred many times. V gene TRBV10-1 combines with J gene TRBJ2-7; TRBD1 agrees at 8 bases. J was trimmed by 2 bases and V by 5 bases; bases with no gene match: 11. Germline assignment: CDR1 WNHNN and CDR2 SYGVQD (reference sequence). The CDR3 is 16 amino acids. The CDR3 region is CASSHPGQGAPYEQYF. The CDR3 bases are TGCGCCAGCAGTCACCCCGGACAGGGAGCTCCCTACGAGCAGTACTTC.

This clonotype was observed a handful of times. The rearrangement links TRBV4-2 to TRBJ1-5; a possible D gene is TRBD1 (6 bases). Germline CDR1 LGHNA, CDR2 YNFKEQ. The CDR3 length is 18 residues. Between the trimmed V and J ends, which lost 4 bases and 0 bases, there was a span of 19 bases. The chain's CDR3 is CASSPISVRGHSNQPQHF. The CDR3, as DNA: TGTGCCAGCAGCCCCATATCTGTCAGGGGTCATAGCAATCAGCCCCAGCATTTT.

V and J are TRBV24-1 and TRBJ2-6; D is ambiguous. Looked up from germline, CDR1 is KGHDR and CDR2 is SFDVKD. The CDR3 runs 13 residues. The V and J ends lost 8 bases and 0 bases respectively, with 4 bases between them. This chain's CDR3 is CATKASGANVLTF. The DNA for the CDR3 is TGTGCCACCAAGGCCTCTGGGGCCAACGTCCTGACTTTC.